Listed below are T cell receptor beta chains from one sample, sequenced in a study of PD-L1 blockade in urothelial cancer. TCRdb's copy holds only in-frame clones and misses some; the assay was immunoSEQ multiplex PCR. The sample records about 88,000 clones, around nine tenths being singletons. Specimen: PBMCs, collected around atezolizumab (anti-PD-L1) treatment. Receptors were obtained from a man aged 60-69 years with urothelial cancer. CDR3s include the opening cysteine and the closing phenylalanine or tryptophan. D genes are given only for firm matches. Size is omitted from some rows. Given values are once, few, many or a class for expanded clones.

cdr3_aa: CASSRNRVEYF
cdr3_nt: TGTGCCAGCAGTCGGAACAGGGTCGAGTACTTC
cdr3_length: 11
clone_size: NA
v_call: TRBV6-1
j_call: TRBJ2-7
d_call: NA

cdr3_aa: CASTQGTGVTEQFF
cdr3_nt: TGTGCCAGCACCCAGGGAACAGGGGTTACTGAGCAGTTCTTC
cdr3_length: 14
clone_size: once
v_call: TRBV2
j_call: TRBJ2-1
d_call: TRBD1

cdr3_aa: CAISESGSYGYTF
cdr3_nt: TGTGCCATCAGTGAGTCGGGCAGCTATGGCTACACCTTC
cdr3_length: 13
clone_size: NA
v_call: TRBV10-3
j_call: TRBJ1-2
d_call: NA

cdr3_aa: CASKKDGRGGQFF
cdr3_nt: TGTGCCAGCAAAAAGGACGGGAGGGGTGGGCAGTTCTTC
cdr3_length: 13
clone_size: once
v_call: TRBV2
j_call: TRBJ2-1
d_call: TRBD2

cdr3_aa: CASRRDRGDSPLHF
cdr3_nt: TGTGCCAGCCGCCGGGACAGGGGAGATTCACCCCTCCACTTT
cdr3_length: 14
clone_size: NA
v_call: TRBV27
j_call: TRBJ1-6
d_call: TRBD1

cdr3_aa: CASSGDNQETQYF
cdr3_nt: TGCGCCAGCAGCGGCGACAACCAAGAGACCCAGTACTTC
cdr3_length: 13
clone_size: NA
v_call: TRBV5-1
j_call: TRBJ2-5
d_call: NA

cdr3_aa: CSVIPGGSTGELFF
cdr3_nt: TGCAGCGTTATACCGGGGGGCTCCACCGGGGAGCTGTTTTTT
cdr3_length: 14
clone_size: NA
v_call: TRBV29-1
j_call: TRBJ2-2
d_call: NA

cdr3_aa: CASSTRGGALETQYF
cdr3_nt: TGTGCCAGCAGCACCCGCGGGGGGGCCCTGGAGACCCAGTACTTC
cdr3_length: 15
clone_size: NA
v_call: TRBV9
j_call: TRBJ2-5
d_call: TRBD2

cdr3_aa: CSVDGTRIFNEQFF
cdr3_nt: TGCAGCGTTGATGGGACTAGGATCTTCAATGAGCAGTTCTTC
cdr3_length: 14
clone_size: NA
v_call: TRBV29-1
j_call: TRBJ2-1
d_call: TRBD2

cdr3_aa: CSVGQGPNTEAFF
cdr3_nt: TGCAGCGTGGGACAGGGACCGAACACTGAAGCTTTCTTT
cdr3_length: 13
clone_size: NA
v_call: TRBV29-1
j_call: TRBJ1-1
d_call: TRBD1

cdr3_aa: CASSGGSGFGGYTF
cdr3_nt: TGTGCCAGCAGTGGAGGTTCGGGATTTGGTGGCTACACCTTC
cdr3_length: 14
clone_size: once
v_call: TRBV2
j_call: TRBJ1-2
d_call: NA

cdr3_aa: CASSQIYEQYF
cdr3_nt: TGTGCCAGCAGCCAAATCTACGAGCAGTACTTC
cdr3_length: 11
clone_size: NA
v_call: TRBV11-2
j_call: TRBJ2-7
d_call: NA

cdr3_aa: CASSHLCGTAILAKNIQYF
cdr3_nt: TGTGCCAGCAGCCATCTTTGTGGGACAGCTATTTTAGCCAAAAACATTCAGTACTTC
cdr3_length: 19
clone_size: NA
v_call: TRBV14
j_call: TRBJ2-4
d_call: TRBD1

cdr3_aa: CASSVGGGGYNEQFF
cdr3_nt: TGTGCCAGCAGCGTAGGAGGCGGGGGCTACAATGAGCAGTTCTTC
cdr3_length: 15
clone_size: few
v_call: TRBV9
j_call: TRBJ2-1
d_call: TRBD2

cdr3_aa: CASSPPGQGDQQYF
cdr3_nt: TGCGCCAGCAGCCCACCGGGACAGGGGGACCAGCAGTACTTC
cdr3_length: 14
clone_size: NA
v_call: TRBV5-1
j_call: TRBJ2-7
d_call: TRBD1

cdr3_aa: CASSSGLARSYEQYF
cdr3_nt: TGTGCCAGCAGCTCCGGACTAGCCCGCTCCTACGAGCAGTACTTC
cdr3_length: 15
clone_size: NA
v_call: TRBV7-2
j_call: TRBJ2-7
d_call: TRBD2

cdr3_aa: CASSLGTSSDTQYF
cdr3_nt: TGCGCCAGCAGCCTGGGGACTAGTTCAGATACGCAGTATTTT
cdr3_length: 14
clone_size: once
v_call: TRBV5-1
j_call: TRBJ2-3
d_call: TRBD2

cdr3_aa: CASSLQAGSTDTQYF
cdr3_nt: TGTGCCAGCAGCTTGCAAGCCGGTAGCACAGATACGCAGTATTTT
cdr3_length: 15
clone_size: NA
v_call: TRBV5-4
j_call: TRBJ2-3
d_call: NA

cdr3_aa: CASSPGGRGNSPLHF
cdr3_nt: TGTGCCAGCAGCCCAGGGGGAAGGGGAAATTCACCCCTCCACTTT
cdr3_length: 15
clone_size: NA
v_call: TRBV6-5
j_call: TRBJ1-6
d_call: TRBD1

cdr3_aa: CASSYSSGGSYEQYF
cdr3_nt: TGTGCCAGCAGCTATAGTAGCGGGGGCTCCTACGAGCAGTACTTC
cdr3_length: 15
clone_size: once
v_call: TRBV4-2
j_call: TRBJ2-7
d_call: TRBD2

cdr3_aa: CASSLEQVQETQYF
cdr3_nt: TGCGCCAGCAGCTTGGAACAGGTCCAAGAGACCCAGTACTTC
cdr3_length: 14
clone_size: NA
v_call: TRBV5-1
j_call: TRBJ2-5
d_call: NA

cdr3_aa: CASSLVVLQGYTF
cdr3_nt: TGTGCCAGCAGCTTAGTGGTTCTCCAGGGCTACACCTTC
cdr3_length: 13
clone_size: NA
v_call: TRBV7-2
j_call: TRBJ1-2
d_call: NA

cdr3_aa: CASSSTGLNTEAFF
cdr3_nt: TGTGCCAGCAGTTCCACAGGGTTGAACACTGAAGCTTTCTTT
cdr3_length: 14
clone_size: few
v_call: TRBV28
j_call: TRBJ1-1
d_call: NA

cdr3_aa: CASRGLAGYEQYF
cdr3_nt: TGTGCCAGCAGGGGACTAGCGGGCTACGAGCAGTACTTC
cdr3_length: 13
clone_size: NA
v_call: TRBV6-6
j_call: TRBJ2-7
d_call: TRBD2

cdr3_aa: CATSIQPGNTIYF
cdr3_nt: TGTGCCACCAGCATACAGCCTGGAAACACCATATATTTT
cdr3_length: 13
clone_size: NA
v_call: TRBV15
j_call: TRBJ1-3
d_call: NA

cdr3_aa: CAWKVRSSGRLYNEQFF
cdr3_nt: TGTGCCTGGAAGGTGAGGTCTAGCGGGCGCCTTTACAATGAGCAGTTCTTC
cdr3_length: 17
clone_size: few
v_call: TRBV30
j_call: TRBJ2-1
d_call: TRBD2

cdr3_aa: CASSSRGQPQHF
cdr3_nt: TGTGCCAGTAGTTCCAGGGGGCAGCCCCAGCATTTT
cdr3_length: 12
clone_size: NA
v_call: TRBV19
j_call: TRBJ1-5
d_call: TRBD1

cdr3_aa: CASSQDRPTGGMSADTQYF
cdr3_nt: TGCGCCAGCAGCCAAGATCGTCCGACAGGGGGCATGTCTGCAGATACGCAGTATTTT
cdr3_length: 19
clone_size: NA
v_call: TRBV4-3
j_call: TRBJ2-3
d_call: TRBD1

cdr3_aa: CASSLVAEMGETQYF
cdr3_nt: TGTGCCAGCAGCTTAGTTGCGGAGATGGGAGAGACCCAGTACTTC
cdr3_length: 15
clone_size: NA
v_call: TRBV7-2
j_call: TRBJ2-5
d_call: NA

cdr3_aa: CASNAAGTANQPQHF
cdr3_nt: TGTGCCAGCAATGCAGCCGGGACAGCGAATCAGCCCCAGCATTTT
cdr3_length: 15
clone_size: NA
v_call: TRBV6-1
j_call: TRBJ1-5
d_call: TRBD1

cdr3_aa: CASTSGTEETQYF
cdr3_nt: TGTGCCAGCACGTCCGGGACAGAAGAGACCCAGTACTTC
cdr3_length: 13
clone_size: NA
v_call: TRBV5-6
j_call: TRBJ2-5
d_call: TRBD1

cdr3_aa: CSVGEGSGQETQYF
cdr3_nt: TGCAGCGTTGGGGAGGGGTCGGGACAAGAGACCCAGTACTTC
cdr3_length: 14
clone_size: NA
v_call: TRBV29-1
j_call: TRBJ2-5
d_call: TRBD2

cdr3_aa: CSVEGGLAGIETQYF
cdr3_nt: TGCAGCGTTGAAGGGGGTCTAGCGGGAATAGAGACCCAGTACTTC
cdr3_length: 15
clone_size: NA
v_call: TRBV29-1
j_call: TRBJ2-5
d_call: TRBD2

cdr3_aa: CAWTKDGWTSTDTQYF
cdr3_nt: TGTGCCTGGACCAAGGACGGATGGACAAGCACAGATACGCAGTATTTT
cdr3_length: 16
clone_size: NA
v_call: TRBV30
j_call: TRBJ2-3
d_call: NA

cdr3_aa: CASSLVRVTEAFF
cdr3_nt: TGTGCCAGCAGCTTAGTCCGGGTCACTGAAGCTTTCTTT
cdr3_length: 13
clone_size: NA
v_call: TRBV11-2
j_call: TRBJ1-1
d_call: NA

cdr3_aa: CASSLGLAGGGNEQFF
cdr3_nt: TGTGCCAGCAGCTTAGGTCTAGCGGGAGGAGGCAATGAGCAGTTCTTC
cdr3_length: 16
clone_size: NA
v_call: TRBV7-2
j_call: TRBJ2-1
d_call: TRBD2

cdr3_aa: CASSLSNQPQHF
cdr3_nt: TGTGCCAGTAGTCTTAGCAATCAGCCCCAGCATTTT
cdr3_length: 12
clone_size: NA
v_call: TRBV19
j_call: TRBJ1-5
d_call: NA

cdr3_aa: CARGDFWCTEAFF
cdr3_nt: TGTGCCAGGGGGGACTTTTGGTGCACTGAAGCTTTCTTT
cdr3_length: 13
clone_size: NA
v_call: TRBV6-4
j_call: TRBJ1-1
d_call: NA

cdr3_aa: CASSEARQTFNEQFF
cdr3_nt: TGTGCCAGCAGTGAAGCGCGTCAGACATTCAATGAGCAGTTCTTC
cdr3_length: 15
clone_size: NA
v_call: TRBV2
j_call: TRBJ2-1
d_call: NA

cdr3_aa: CAWSVKGSSGNTIYF
cdr3_nt: TGTGCCTGGAGTGTAAAAGGGAGCTCTGGAAACACCATATATTTT
cdr3_length: 15
clone_size: NA
v_call: TRBV30
j_call: TRBJ1-3
d_call: NA

cdr3_aa: CASSQGSGSSYNEQFF
cdr3_nt: TGCGCCAGCAGCCAAGGAAGCGGGAGCTCCTACAATGAGCAGTTCTTC
cdr3_length: 16
clone_size: NA
v_call: TRBV4-3
j_call: TRBJ2-1
d_call: TRBD2

cdr3_aa: CASSPGLVNEQFF
cdr3_nt: TGTGCCAGCTCACCGGGACTCGTCAATGAGCAGTTCTTC
cdr3_length: 13
clone_size: NA
v_call: TRBV18
j_call: TRBJ2-1
d_call: NA